The next 15 T cell receptor beta chains were all read from a single sample in a study of blood T cell repertoires in COVID-19. This table comes from immunoSEQ multiplex PCR, and its TCRdb copy is limited to in-frame clones, with some not included. Among fewer than 350,000 clones listed, 85% were seen once. Sequencing used PBMCs or T cells enriched from blood (not recorded which). The origin of the receptors is a woman in her twenties or thirties who had been exposed to COVID-19.

The chain has TRBV5-1 and TRBJ2-5, with D possibly being TRBD2 (6 bases). With 2 bases removed from V and 0 bases from J, the gap between germline ends came to 14 bases. CDR3 length: 16 amino acids. The V gene's germline CDR1 is SGHRS and CDR2 YFSETQ. CDR3 bases: TGCGCCAGCAGCTTACTAGCAGCAGAGTACCAAGAGACCCAGTACTTC. Encoded protein: CASSLLAAEYQETQYF.

CDR3 DNA sequence: TGTGCCAGCAGCCCGCAGACCGGACTAGCGGACCCAGGGGACGAGCAGTTCTTC. This translates into CASSPQTGLADPGDEQFF. This sequence joins TRBV7-3 and TRBJ2-1; 10 nucleotides line up with TRBD2. V dropped 5 bases and J dropped 10; count of bases not matched to a gene: 20. This CDR3 region has 18 residues. CDR1 SGHTA and CDR2 FQGTGA come from the germline V gene.

The chain is built from TRBV7-9 and TRBJ1-2, with D tentatively TRBD1 (6 bases). The V gene lost 5 bases and the J gene lost 0 bases, with 19 bases spanning the gap. Germline CDR1 is SEHNR and CDR2 is FQNEAQ (reference sequence). This CDR3 comprises 17 residues. DNA for the CDR3: TGTGCCAGCAGCAGAAGCGGGGGGCGGCTAACTAACTATGGCTACACCTTC. It is translated as CASSRSGGRLTNYGYTF.

There are a few counts of this clone. The chain combines TRBV19 with TRBJ2-3; unclear D gene. The germline V and J ends were trimmed by 3 bases and 0 bases, with 10 bases remaining between them. Germline values: CDR1 LNHDA, CDR2 SQIVND (reference sequence). This CDR3 region has 15 residues. CDR3 coding DNA: TGTGCCAGTAGTATTGTCATCGGTAGCACAGATACGCAGTATTTT. Its protein is CASSIVIGSTDTQYF.

J is TRBJ2-1 and V is TRBV7-2; 7 bases agree with TRBD2. The CDR3 spans 16 residues. Germline V CDR1 and CDR2: SGHTA, FQGNSA. The V and J ends lost 3 bases and 8 bases, in that order; junction bases with no gene match: 13. Here the CDR3 DNA reads TGTGCCAGCAGCTTGGTGAACTTGGGGGGGGGATATGAGCAGTTCTTC. It specifies CASSLVNLGGGYEQFF.

The chain has TRBV5-6 and TRBJ2-7; 9 positions match TRBD1. Germline lookup yields CDR1 SGHDT and CDR2 YYEEEE. V lost 4 bases to trimming and J lost 0 bases; unmatched junction nucleotides: 8. The CDR3 sequence is 16 residues long. The CDR3 region is CASSPSTGGISYEQYF. The DNA of the CDR3 is TGTGCCAGCAGCCCATCGACAGGGGGTATCTCCTACGAGCAGTACTTC.

The genes are TRBV18 and TRBJ2-5, with D tentatively TRBD1 (5 bases). Trimming removed 0 bases from V and 4 bases from J, with 9 bases in between. The germline CDR1 and CDR2 sequences are KGHSH and LQKENI. The CDR3 is 14 residues long. CDR3 DNA sequence: TGTGCCAGCTCACCACCTAAGGGGTCAGAGACCCAGTACTTC. Translating it yields CASSPPKGSETQYF.

The chain recombines TRBV7-3 with TRBJ2-1, with TRBD2 matching over 9 bases. The CDR3 extends over 13 amino acids. Germline V gene lookup returns CDR1 SGHTA and CDR2 FQGTGA. The J segment lost 10 bases and the V segment lost 5 bases, leaving 6 bases of the junction unmatched. CDR3 sequence reads: CASSPGSGREQFF. CDR3 sequence (DNA): TGTGCCAGCAGCCCCGGGAGCGGGAGGGAGCAGTTCTTC.

The genes are TRBV19 and TRBJ2-5; TRBD1 is a possible D gene (6 bases). The ends were cut back, 4 bases at V and 4 bases at J, with 10 bases in the middle. The CDR3 is 13 amino acids. Germline CDR1 is LNHDA and CDR2 is SQIVND (reference sequence). The chain's CDR3 is CASSNVDRETQYF. Written as DNA, the CDR3 is TGTGCCAGTAGTAACGTGGACAGAGAGACCCAGTACTTC.

This clone turned up a few times. The chain has TRBV2 and TRBJ2-5; D might be TRBD2 (6 bases). Trimming took 4 bases from V and 4 from J, leaving 13 bases between them. Looked up from germline, CDR1 is SNHLY and CDR2 is FYNNEI. This CDR3 is built from 14 residues. The CDR3 coding sequence is TGTGCCAGCAGTGTAGGAGGGGCTGGAGAGACCCAGTACTTC. Protein sequence: CASSVGGAGETQYF.

This chain links TRBV28 with TRBJ1-1; possible D gene TRBD1, 6 bases. From germline, CDR1 is MDHEN and CDR2 SYDVKM. Trimming removed 9 bases at V and 7 bases at J, with 12 bases between. The CDR3 length is 11 residues. CDR3 sequence (DNA): TGTGCCAGTCTACAGGGTTATGAAGCTTTCTTT. Translating gives CASLQGYEAFF.

The chain joins TRBV2 to TRBJ2-7, with no clear D. Germline values: CDR1 SNHLY, CDR2 FYNNEI. CDR3 length: 13 residues. V lost 7 bases and J 3 bases, leaving 13 bases between the germline ends. This CDR3 is CASNPPLSYEQYF. The CDR3 DNA reads TGTGCCAGCAATCCCCCATTGAGCTACGAGCAGTACTTC.

The chain employs TRBV3-1 (or the pseudogene TRBV3-2) and TRBJ1-1, with no clear D. The germline V gene encodes CDR1 LGHDT and CDR2 YNNKEL (reference sequence). Trimming stripped 4 bases from V and 4 bases from J, with 16 bases between. The CDR3 extends over 15 amino acids. The CDR3 region is CASSRPLQGGTEAFF. For the CDR3, the DNA is TGTGCCAGCAGCCGCCCGCTTCAAGGAGGCACTGAAGCTTTCTTT.

V usage is TRBV28 and J usage is TRBJ2-1; 9 bases align to TRBD2. V was clipped by 1 base and J by 7 bases; unmatched bases: 5. The germline V gene has CDR1 MDHEN and CDR2 SYDVKM. CDR3 length: 15 residues. CDR3 region: CASSLSASGVNEQFF. CDR3 nucleotide sequence: TGTGCCAGCAGTTTATCGGCTAGCGGGGTAAATGAGCAGTTCTTC.

This clone was detected once. This chain joins TRBV7-2 and TRBJ1-2, with TRBD1 as a possible D gene (5 bases). The CDR3 contains 14 residues. The germline V gene has CDR1 SGHTA and CDR2 FQGNSA. Trimming took off 2 bases at V and 4 bases at J, with 11 bases between the two ends. CDR3 sequence reads: CASSLSGVSYGYTF. As DNA, the CDR3 is TGTGCCAGCAGCTTATCGGGGGTTAGCTATGGCTACACCTTC.